Listed below are T cell receptor beta chains from one sample, sequenced in a study of T cell changes during pregnancy in multiple sclerosis. Profiling relied on immunoSEQ multiplex PCR, and the TCRdb table lists in-frame clones only, not all of them. The sample has 43,000 or so clones, approximately 91% seen once. Sequenced input: PBMCs (not recorded whether the cells were cultured). These receptors all come from a female donor with multiple sclerosis, enrolled in a pregnancy study. Each CDR3 is given with its conserved first and last residue. The D gene is left open where the match is weak. Clone size is given for some rows only: seen once, a few or many times, or a class if the clone is expanded.

D	V	size	J	DNA	CDR3
TRBD2	TRBV5-4	once	TRBJ2-7	TGTGCCAGCAGCTTGGTCAGCGGGATCGAGCAGTACTTC	CASSLVSGIEQYF
-	TRBV13	-	TRBJ2-1	TGTGCCAGCAGCCCATTTGTGGCCGCTCTTAGCAATGAGCAGTTCTTC	CASSPFVAALSNEQFF
-	TRBV6-5	-	TRBJ2-7	TGTGCCAGCAGTTCCTCGGTTAGCGGTTACTACGAGCAGTACTTC	CASSSSVSGYYEQYF
TRBD1	TRBV15	-	TRBJ1-5	TGTGCCACCAGCAGAGGATGGACAGGGGTTTATCAGCCCCAGCATTTT	CATSRGWTGVYQPQHF
-	TRBV11-2	-	TRBJ1-3	TGTGCCAGCAGCTCCTCCGGATACTCTGGAAACACCATATATTTT	CASSSSGYSGNTIYF
-	TRBV28	once	TRBJ1-5	TGTGCCAGCAGTTTGGACGGAGTTCATCAGCCCCAGCATTTT	CASSLDGVHQPQHF
TRBD1	TRBV28	-	TRBJ1-4	TGTGCCAGCAGTTTACTAGGGACAGGGGGTGAAAAACTGTTTTTT	CASSLLGTGGEKLFF
TRBD2	TRBV10-3	-	TRBJ2-3	TGTGCCATCAGTGAGTCTAGCGGGGCGGATACGCAGTATTTT	CAISESSGADTQYF
TRBD1	TRBV28	-	TRBJ2-5	TGTGCCAGCAACAGGGGGAGAGAGACCCAGTACTTC	CASNRGRETQYF
TRBD1	TRBV10-3	-	TRBJ1-2	TGTGCCATTCGGACAGGTGAAACTTCTAACTATGGCTACACCTTC	CAIRTGETSNYGYTF
-	TRBV6-5	-	TRBJ2-7	TGTGCCAGCAGTTCGGGGGCAGGCGAGCAGTACTTC	CASSSGAGEQYF
-	TRBV7-2	-	TRBJ2-2	TGTGCCAGCAGCTTAGAGGCCCGGGGGCGGACCGGGGAGCTGTTTTTT	CASSLEARGRTGELFF
TRBD1	TRBV2	-	TRBJ2-5	TGTGCCAGCAATACAGGACAGGGACCACAAGAGACCCAGTACTTC	CASNTGQGPQETQYF
-	TRBV6-5	-	TRBJ1-5	TGTGCCAGCAGTTACGATGGCAGGCAGCCCCAGCATTTT	CASSYDGRQPQHF
-	TRBV29-1	-	TRBJ1-2	TGCAGCGTTGAAGTCCCCTCCAACTATGGCTACACCTTC	CSVEVPSNYGYTF
-	TRBV28	-	TRBJ1-1	TGTGCCAGCGGGGGATATGAAGCTTTCTTT	CASGGYEAFF
-	TRBV6-6	-	TRBJ1-2	TGTGCCAGCAGTTACTCGTTCAGGGAGAGTGGCTACACCTTC	CASSYSFRESGYTF
-	TRBV5-1	-	TRBJ2-5	TGCGCCAGCAGCCGCCGTGAGGGCCAAGAGACCCAGTACTTC	CASSRREGQETQYF
-	TRBV6-4	-	TRBJ1-1	TGTGCCAGCAGCCGTTTAGAGAACACTGAAGCTTTCTTT	CASSRLENTEAFF
-	TRBV27	once	TRBJ2-7	TGTGCCAGCAGTTTATCCCTATTTTACGAGCAGTACTTC	CASSLSLFYEQYF
-	TRBV19	-	TRBJ2-3	TGTGCCAGTAGTATGGTATCCAGGTACACAGATACGCAGTATTTT	CASSMVSRYTDTQYF
TRBD2	TRBV27	-	TRBJ2-3	TGTGCCAGCAGTTTCGTGCGGGAGGGTCCCGATACGCAGTATTTT	CASSFVREGPDTQYF
-	TRBV18	-	TRBJ1-2	TGTGCCAGCTCACCACGGATAACGGAGGGCTACACCTTC	CASSPRITEGYTF
TRBD1	TRBV27	-	TRBJ2-1	TGTGCCAGCAGTTTACCTCCAGGGGGCGGGAATGAGCAGTTCTTC	CASSLPPGGGNEQFF
-	TRBV7-3	-	TRBJ2-5	TGTGCCAGCAGCAGCCGGGAGACCCAGTACTTC	CASSSRETQYF
TRBD2	TRBV7-6	-	TRBJ2-7	TGTGCCAGCAGCTTATCGAGTGTCCCTAGCGGAATTACCTACGAGCAGTACTTC	CASSLSSVPSGITYEQYF
-	TRBV27	-	TRBJ2-7	TGTGCCAGCAGTATAGGGGGATGGAAGTATAGTAGTGCCGAGCAGTACTTC	CASSIGGWKYSSAEQYF
-	TRBV7-9	-	TRBJ1-5	TGTGCCAGCAGCCCGAATAGCAATCAGCCCCAGCATTTT	CASSPNSNQPQHF
-	TRBV28	-	TRBJ2-2	TGTGCGATAGATGGCGGGGAGCTGTTTTTT	CAIDGGELFF
TRBD2	TRBV27	-	TRBJ2-2	TGTGCCAGCAGTCCCGGACTAGCGGGCCTAGGGGGGGAGCTGTTTTTT	CASSPGLAGLGGELFF
-	TRBV6-6	-	TRBJ1-4	TGTGCCACCCGGCAAAGTAATGAAAAACTGTTTTTT	CATRQSNEKLFF
-	TRBV2	-	TRBJ2-3	TGTGCCAGCAGTGAGTATCGCACAGATACGCAGTATTTT	CASSEYRTDTQYF
-	TRBV11-2	-	TRBJ2-3	TGTGCCAGCAGCTTGGATGGGTCCCCCGGAGATACGCAGTATTTT	CASSLDGSPGDTQYF
-	TRBV2	-	TRBJ1-4	TGTGCCAGCAGTGAGCTGTTGGAAAAACTGTTTTTT	CASSELLEKLFF
-	TRBV27	-	TRBJ1-4	TGTGCCAGCAAACCGGGTTATAATGAAAAACTGTTTTTT	CASKPGYNEKLFF
-	TRBV29-1	-	TRBJ2-7	TGCAGCGTTGAGGTCGTGGGATTCGGGGCCTACGAGCAGTACTTC	CSVEVVGFGAYEQYF
-	TRBV19	-	TRBJ1-1	TGTGCCAGTAGAAGACGGGGGCTTCCGAACACTGAAGCTTTCTTT	CASRRRGLPNTEAFF
-	TRBV1	-	TRBJ2-7	TGCACCAGCAGCCAAGATGGGGGGAGCTCCTACGAGCAGTACTTC	CTSSQDGGSSYEQYF
TRBD2	TRBV5-4	-	TRBJ2-1	TGTGCCAGCAGCATGGGGGCGCTAGCGGGAGGCAATGAGCAGTTCTTC	CASSMGALAGGNEQFF
-	TRBV6-6	few	TRBJ2-7	TGTGCCAGCAGGAGATTCAACAGGAGGAGCTCCTACGAGCAGTACTTC	CASRRFNRRSSYEQYF
-	TRBV7-3	medium-sized	TRBJ1-1	TGTGCCAGCAGCTTAACAGCCATGAACACTGAAGCTTTCTTT	CASSLTAMNTEAFF
-	TRBV7-2	-	TRBJ1-5	TGTGCCAGCAGCTTAGAGTACGGGCAGCCCCAGCATTTT	CASSLEYGQPQHF
-	TRBV4-3	-	TRBJ2-7	TGCGCCAGCAGCCAAGATGGCGGCAGGGGAACAGTGCAGTACTTC	CASSQDGGRGTVQYF
-	TRBV9	-	TRBJ2-3	TGTGCCAGCAGCGACGTCGGGGGCACAGATACGCAGTATTTT	CASSDVGGTDTQYF
-	TRBV4-2	-	TRBJ2-5	TGTGCCAGCAGCCAAGAGTGGTTAGCGCAAGAGACCCAGTACTTC	CASSQEWLAQETQYF
-	TRBV19	few	TRBJ2-7	TGTGCCAGTAGTACCGAACTAGGAAGCTCCTACGAGCAGTACTTC	CASSTELGSSYEQYF